The 17 T cell receptor beta chains reported below all come from one sample, sequenced in a study of blood T cell repertoires in COVID-19 (TCRdb year 2020). Library preparation employed the immunoSEQ multiplex PCR assay. Entries here come from immuneACCESS through TCRdb and include only in-frame sequences with V and J called. Some clones fail to appear in such tables; in the studies checked, an unresolved V gene covers under half of the shortfall, and the cause of the remainder is unknown. The sample table lists some 430,000 clones, less than 95% of them with a count of one. 0.6% of the sample rests with the top ten. Sequencing used PBMCs or T cells enriched from blood (not recorded which). These receptors were obtained from a young man who had recovered from COVID-19.

Here the CDR3 reads CAWSGLTNTEAFF. The CDR3 nucleotides read TGTGCCTGGAGTGGACTTACGAACACTGAAGCTTTCTTT. This sequence joins TRBV30 and TRBJ1-1, with D unclear. The CDR3 has 13 amino acids. Germline V gene lookup returns CDR1 GTSNPN and CDR2 SVGIG (reference sequence). V was pared by 1 base and J by 1 base, with 7 bases between.

V gene TRBV7-9 combines with J gene TRBJ1-2; D gene unclear. The CDR3 contains 17 residues. Germline CDR1 and CDR2: SEHNR and FQNEAQ (reference sequence). Trimming stripped 5 bases from V and 2 bases from J, with 21 bases between. The CDR3 bases are TGTGCCAGCAGCCAATATAAGGCCAACAGCCTCAACTATGGCTACACCTTC. Translated, it gives CASSQYKANSLNYGYTF.

This clone has a single count. The gene calls are TRBV27 and TRBJ2-5, with 11 nucleotides matching TRBD2. The CDR3 has 15 residues. Trimming at V came to 4 bases and at J to 5 bases, leaving 6 bases not matched to a gene. Germline-derived CDR1 and CDR2 are MNHEY and SMNVEV (reference sequence). CDR3 nucleotides: TGTGCCAGCAGTTCTTCTAGCGGGAGGTTTGAGACCCAGTACTTC. It is translated as CASSSSSGRFETQYF.

The chain recombines TRBV2 with TRBJ1-6; a possible D gene is TRBD1 (6 bases). This CDR3 spans 14 amino acids. Trimming removed 2 bases at V and 9 bases at J, with 11 bases between. CDR1 and CDR2 from the germline V gene are SNHLY and FYNNEI. The DNA for the CDR3 is TGTGCCAGCAGTGAAAGGGGACAAGGTTCACCCCTCCACTTT. Encoded protein: CASSERGQGSPLHF.

The V and J genes are TRBV9 and TRBJ1-2; D unresolved. CDR1 SGDLS and CDR2 YYNGEE come from the germline V gene. With 4 bases removed from V and 2 bases from J, the gap between germline ends came to 15 bases. The CDR3 is made up of 15 amino acids. The CDR3 DNA reads as TGTGCCAGCAGCTCTTCCCCGGAGGGAAACTATGGCTACACCTTC. This gives the protein CASSSSPEGNYGYTF.

The chain combines TRBV6-5 with TRBJ1-1; weak D call: TRBD1 (5 bases). The CDR3 sequence is 13 residues long. V lost 7 bases and J lost 9, with 18 bases in between. Germline V gives CDR1 MNHEY, CDR2 SVGAGI. CDR3 sequence: CASKQPGREKAFF. The CDR3 DNA reads TGTGCCAGCAAACAACCGGGACGGGAGAAAGCTTTCTTT.

This clone came up once. The V and J genes are TRBV15 and TRBJ2-2; tentatively, D is TRBD2 (5 bases). The CDR3 totals 13 residues. Germline V lookup: CDR1 LNHNV, CDR2 YYDKDF (reference sequence). Between the trimmed V and J ends, which lost 5 bases and 7 bases, there was a span of 11 bases. The CDR3 protein is CATSRSAIGELFF. The CDR3 DNA reads TGTGCCACCAGCCGTAGCGCTATCGGGGAGCTGTTTTTT.

V gene TRBV10-1 combines with J gene TRBJ2-2, with unresolved D. The germline gives CDR1 WNHNN, CDR2 SYGVQD (reference sequence). CDR3 size: 14 residues. V was shortened by 4 bases and J by 4 bases, with 10 bases between the two germline ends. CDR3 in DNA: TGCGCCAGCAGTGGCGATCCGCTCACCGGGGAGCTGTTTTTT. Its protein product is CASSGDPLTGELFF.

The chain has TRBV27 and TRBJ1-6; D is possibly TRBD1 (6 bases). The CDR3 spans 20 residues. CDR1 is MNHEY, CDR2 SMNVEV, per germline (reference sequence). Trimming removed 2 bases from V and 0 bases from J, with 20 bases in between. Here the CDR3 reads CASSLASRDILLSYNSPLHF. As DNA, the CDR3 is TGTGCCAGCAGTTTAGCCTCCCGGGACATCCTACTCTCCTATAATTCACCCCTCCACTTT.

V gene TRBV18 combines with J gene TRBJ2-5; the D gene is possibly TRBD1 (6 bases). Germline V lookup: CDR1 KGHSH, CDR2 LQKENI. V was pared by 6 bases and J by 1 base, with 9 bases between. The length of the CDR3 is 13 residues. In nucleotides, the CDR3 is TGTGCCAGCTCCCGGGACACCCAAGAGACCCAGTACTTC. Its protein product is CASSRDTQETQYF.

This rearrangement joins TRBV4-1 to TRBJ2-7, with TRBD1 matching 8 bases. V dropped 1 base and J dropped 2; count of bases not matched to a gene: 4. Germline V gene data show CDR1 as MGHRA and CDR2 as YSYEKL. CDR3 length equals 15 residues. The CDR3 reads CASSQAGGLTYEQYF. CDR3 in DNA: TGCGCCAGCAGCCAAGCAGGGGGCCTCACCTACGAGCAGTACTTC.

The V and J genes are TRBV27 and TRBJ1-1; the D gene is possibly TRBD1 (6 bases). CDR3 length: 14 amino acids. The germline V and J ends were trimmed by 6 bases and 0 bases, with 11 bases remaining between them. Germline loops: CDR1 MNHEY, CDR2 SMNVEV (reference sequence). CDR3 in DNA: TGTGCCAGCAGAAAACAGGGCTTGAACACTGAAGCTTTCTTT. Its translation: CASRKQGLNTEAFF.

The chain recombines TRBV7-8 with TRBJ1-5; D gene ambiguous. The CDR3 contains 14 residues. Deletions cut 5 bases from V and 5 bases from J, with 13 bases between. Germline V gene sequence: CDR1 SGHVS, CDR2 FQNEAQ. CDR3: CASSPRRADQPQHF. The CDR3 bases are TGTGCCAGCAGCCCCCGGCGCGCGGATCAGCCCCAGCATTTT.

The J gene is TRBJ2-6, the V gene TRBV28; D uncertain. The CDR3 spans 15 residues. The germline V gene encodes CDR1 MDHEN and CDR2 SYDVKM. Trimming stripped 6 bases from V and 0 bases from J, with 9 bases between. The CDR3, as DNA: TGTGCCAGCAGCTTAACAGTCTCTGGGGCCAACGTCCTGACTTTC. Its translation: CASSLTVSGANVLTF.

This clone was counted once. The chain is built from TRBV24-1 and TRBJ1-5; D perhaps matches TRBD1 (5 bases). Trimming removed 1 base at V and 4 bases at J, with 7 bases between. CDR3 length equals 14 residues. CDR1 is KGHDR, CDR2 SFDVKD, per germline. As DNA, the CDR3 is TGTGCCACCAGTGATTTCCGACAGAATCAGCCCCAGCATTTT. It yields the protein CATSDFRQNQPQHF.

V and J are TRBV7-9 and TRBJ2-7, with D maybe TRBD2 (6 bases). The germline V gene has CDR1 SEHNR and CDR2 FQNEAQ (reference sequence). The CDR3 has 15 residues. Deletions cut 5 bases from V and 3 bases from J, with 17 bases between. CDR3 sequence reads: CASSRTGVTFYEQYF. Here the CDR3 DNA reads TGTGCCAGCAGCCGAACGGGAGTTACTTTCTACGAGCAGTACTTC.

The V and J genes are TRBV4-1 and TRBJ1-4, with unresolved D. V shed 8 bases and J shed 8 bases, with 12 bases lying between them. Germline CDR1 is MGHRA and CDR2 is YSYEKL. The CDR3 spans 12 residues. For the CDR3, the DNA is TGCGCCAGCTCCAAAAGCCGGGAAAAACTGTTTTTT. Translating gives CASSKSREKLFF.